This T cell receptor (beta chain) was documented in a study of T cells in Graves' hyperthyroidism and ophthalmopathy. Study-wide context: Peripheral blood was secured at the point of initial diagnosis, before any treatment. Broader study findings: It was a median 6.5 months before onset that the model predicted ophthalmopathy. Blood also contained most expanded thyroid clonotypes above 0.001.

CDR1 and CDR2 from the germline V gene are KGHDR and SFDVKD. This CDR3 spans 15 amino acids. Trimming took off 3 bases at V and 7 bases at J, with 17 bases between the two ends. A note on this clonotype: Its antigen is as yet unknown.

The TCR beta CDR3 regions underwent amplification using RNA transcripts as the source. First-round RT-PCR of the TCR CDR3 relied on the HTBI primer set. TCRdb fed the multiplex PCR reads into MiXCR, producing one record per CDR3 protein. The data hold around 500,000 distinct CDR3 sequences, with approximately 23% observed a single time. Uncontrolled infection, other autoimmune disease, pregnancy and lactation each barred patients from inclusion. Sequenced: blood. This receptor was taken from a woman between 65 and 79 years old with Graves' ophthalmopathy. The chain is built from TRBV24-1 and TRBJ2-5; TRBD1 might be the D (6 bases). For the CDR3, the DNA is TGTGCCACCAGTGATCCAGGCCGGGACAAGAGGACCCAGTACTTC. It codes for CATSDPGRDKRTQYF.